Sequencing of this T cell receptor (beta chain) was carried out in a study of blood T cells in healthy people across ages. Primers used in a second PCR of roughly 7 to 12 cycles were a sample-barcoded 5' primer and a J-beta primer mix. TCRdb reanalysed the 5' RACE reads using MiXCR and keeps one entry per CDR3 protein. Here the sample spans fewer than 1 million distinct CDR3 sequences, about 42% being singletons. Drawing of peripheral blood yielded 7.5 to 10 milliliters from each donor. Sequenced input: blood. This TCR came from a man in his sixties in good health.

Here the CDR3 reads CASGPGGAGNEKLFF. In DNA, the CDR3 is TGTGCCAGCGGCCCAGGGGGCGCGGGTAATGAAAAACTGTTTTTT. The V and J genes are TRBV5-5 and TRBJ1-4; TRBD1 matches at 8 bases. The V and J ends lost 7 bases and 4 bases, in that order; junction bases with no gene match: 9. The CDR3 sequence is 15 residues long. The germline gives CDR1 SGHKS, CDR2 YYEKEE (reference sequence). Drawing the rest from reference TRBV5-5 and TRBJ1-4, the complete variable domain is DAGVTQSPTHLIKTRGQQVTLRCSPISGHKSVSWYQQVLGQGPQFIFQYYEKEERGRGNFPDRFSARQFPNYSSELNVNALLLGDSALYLCASGPGGAGNEKLFFGSGTQLSVL.